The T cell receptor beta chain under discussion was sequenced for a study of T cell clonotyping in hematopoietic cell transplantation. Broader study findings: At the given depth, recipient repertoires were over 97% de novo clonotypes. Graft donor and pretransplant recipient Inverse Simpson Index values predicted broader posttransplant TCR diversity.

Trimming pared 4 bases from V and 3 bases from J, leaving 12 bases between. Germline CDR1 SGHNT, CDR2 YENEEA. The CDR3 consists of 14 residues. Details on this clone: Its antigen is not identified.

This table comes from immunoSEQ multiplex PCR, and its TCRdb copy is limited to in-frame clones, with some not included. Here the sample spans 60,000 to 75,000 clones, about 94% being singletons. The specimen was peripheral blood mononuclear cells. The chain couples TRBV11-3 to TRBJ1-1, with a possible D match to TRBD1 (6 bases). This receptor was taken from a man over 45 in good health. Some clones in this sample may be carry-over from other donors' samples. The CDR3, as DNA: TGTGCCAGCAGCTCGGAGACAGGCCACACTGAAGCTTTCTTT. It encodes CASSSETGHTEAFF. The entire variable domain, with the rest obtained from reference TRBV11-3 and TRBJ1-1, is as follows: EAGVVQSPRYKIIEKKQPVAFWCNPISGHNTLYWYLQNLGQGPELLIRYENEEAVDDSQLPKDRFSAERLKGVDSTLKIQPAELGDSAVYLCASSSETGHTEAFFGQGTRLTVV.